The 8 T cell receptor beta chains listed next were all sequenced from one sample in a study of blood T cell repertoires in COVID-19. Sequenced by immunoSEQ multiplex PCR; TCRdb stores in-frame clones only, minus some. The data contain around 23,000 clones, roughly 79% of them singletons. Sequencing was done on a sample of peripheral blood. These receptors all come from a man aged 45 to 65 with COVID-19, enrolled during active disease.

This clone was found a few times. The chain uses TRBV3-1 (or the pseudogene TRBV3-2) and TRBJ1-2; D is ambiguous. V lost 10 bases and J lost 7, with 22 bases in between. This CDR3 comprises 14 residues. Looked up from germline, CDR1 is LGHDT and CDR2 is YNNKEL (reference sequence). The CDR3 DNA follows: TGTGCCACCTCGGACGCGGGCCATATGAGTGGCTACACCTTC. Its protein is CATSDAGHMSGYTF.

V is TRBV28 and J is TRBJ1-1; D remains ambiguous. The germline V gene has CDR1 MDHEN and CDR2 SYDVKM. This CDR3 has 12 residues. Trimming pared 6 bases from V and 4 bases from J, leaving 9 bases between. CDR3 amino acids: CASSSSGTEAFF. The CDR3 bases are TGTGCCAGCAGCTCGAGTGGCACTGAAGCTTTCTTT.

This clone is judged medium-sized. The J gene is TRBJ2-5, the V gene TRBV3-1 (or the pseudogene TRBV3-2); 13 nucleotides match TRBD2. The germline V gene encodes CDR1 LGHDT and CDR2 YNNKEL (reference sequence). The J segment lost 5 bases and the V segment lost 3 bases, leaving 9 bases of the junction unmatched. The CDR3 has 17 amino acids. The CDR3 loop reads CASSHASSGLAGETQYF. The CDR3 nucleotides read TGTGCCAGCAGCCACGCCAGTTCGGGACTAGCGGGGGAGACCCAGTACTTC.

The chain couples TRBV29-1 to TRBJ2-1; 10 positions agree with TRBD2. Germline V gives CDR1 SQVTM, CDR2 ANQGSEA. V was pared by 3 bases and J by 0 bases, with 23 bases of the junction left unmatched. The CDR3 has 22 amino acids. The CDR3 reads CSVDAPLPGLASAGGSYNEQFF. CDR3 sequence (DNA): TGCAGCGTTGACGCCCCTCTACCGGGACTAGCGTCAGCGGGTGGCTCCTACAATGAGCAGTTCTTC.

The chain employs TRBV6-5 and TRBJ1-1; D unclear. Per the germline V gene, CDR1 is MNHEY and CDR2 is SVGAGI. CDR3 length: 15 amino acids. The germline V and J ends were trimmed by 6 bases and 1 base, with 15 bases remaining between them. The CDR3 DNA follows: TGTGCCAGCAGCAGTGCCACTATCTCGAACACTGAAGCTTTCTTT. It translates to CASSSATISNTEAFF.

The rearrangement joins TRBV5-1 to TRBJ2-2; 10 bases are a match to TRBD2. Germline V CDR1 and CDR2: SGHRS, YFSETQ. CDR3 length equals 16 residues. V shed 4 bases and J 3 bases; nucleotides not matched to a gene: 6. CDR3 bases: TGCGCCAGCAGCAGTTGGACTAGCGGTTACACCGGGGAGCTGTTTTTT. Its translation is CASSSWTSGYTGELFF.

The sample holds a few counts of this clone. The CDR3 here is CASSLRSGPAGTDTQYF. CDR3 coding DNA: TGTGCCAGCAGCTTAAGGTCGGGCCCAGCGGGGACAGATACGCAGTATTTT. The chain joins TRBV7-6 to TRBJ2-3, with 7 bases aligning to TRBD2. The CDR3 extends over 17 amino acids. CDR1 is SGHVS and CDR2 is FNYEAQ in the germline V gene. V shed 2 bases, J shed 3 bases, and the junction held 11 bases outside the gene matches.

The chain has TRBV6-6 and TRBJ2-7; tentatively, D is TRBD2 (6 bases). The V end lost 3 bases, the J end lost 0 bases, and 9 bases lay between the germline ends. This CDR3 has 14 amino acids. Germline V lookup: CDR1 MNHNY, CDR2 SVGAGI (reference sequence). The CDR3 reads CASSYGGTSYEQYF. For the CDR3, the DNA is TGTGCCAGCAGTTATGGCGGGACCTCCTACGAGCAGTACTTC.